This note documents a single T cell receptor beta chain sequence. The antigen remains unidentified. The source of the sample is a study of cytomegalovirus exposure and HLA in healthy donors. Study findings and constraints: Immune exposure was documented only through CMV serostatus. HLA allele associations emerged for roughly 16,000 TCR beta sequences in a later analysis, at 0.05 false discovery rate.

The PCR ran on 60 Vbeta and 13 Jbeta primers. Authors' analysis steps: Approximately 12 million of around 85 million unique TCR beta chains were shared, per a later count. Libraries were prepared by immunoSEQ multiplex PCR; TCRdb keeps only in-frame clonotypes and omits some of them. Clonal size and the V and J genes are those of that table, whereas D and trimming came from the DNA. The table shows about 160,000 clones, with less than 85% occurring only once. This CDR3 contains 14 residues. The germline V and J ends were trimmed by 3 bases and 2 bases, with 11 bases remaining between them. Germline lookup yields CDR1 SGHTA and CDR2 FQGNSA.

This TCR derives from a male donor in good health and CMV-seronegative. The sample taken for sequencing was PBMCs. The V gene is TRBV7-2, the J gene TRBJ2-7, with D perhaps TRBD2 (6 bases). CDR3 amino acids: CASSFSGTPYEQYF. CDR3 coding DNA: TGTGCCAGCAGCTTTAGCGGAACCCCCTACGAGCAGTACTTC.